This T cell receptor beta chain appears in the sequencing data of a study of PD-L1 blockade in urothelial cancer. Study context: Of 29 to 30 patients, about two dozen were males with bladder-origin urothelial cancer. Patients had received 0 to 3 prior chemotherapy regimens.

The ends were cut back, 1 base at V and 8 bases at J, with 5 bases in the middle. There are 11 residues in the CDR3. Germline V CDR1 and CDR2: DFQATT, SNEGSKA (reference sequence). The table came from immunoSEQ multiplex PCR; TCRdb's copy has only in-frame clones and leaves some out. The profile shows roughly 44,000 clones, around 80% of them singletons. This sequence originates from a man in his sixties or seventies with urothelial cancer. The J gene is TRBJ1-4, the V gene TRBV20-1; D unresolved. The sequencing used PBMCs, collected around atezolizumab (anti-PD-L1) treatment. CDR3 region: CSARAGEKLFF. Here the CDR3 DNA reads TGCAGTGCTAGAGCGGGAGAAAAACTGTTTTTT.